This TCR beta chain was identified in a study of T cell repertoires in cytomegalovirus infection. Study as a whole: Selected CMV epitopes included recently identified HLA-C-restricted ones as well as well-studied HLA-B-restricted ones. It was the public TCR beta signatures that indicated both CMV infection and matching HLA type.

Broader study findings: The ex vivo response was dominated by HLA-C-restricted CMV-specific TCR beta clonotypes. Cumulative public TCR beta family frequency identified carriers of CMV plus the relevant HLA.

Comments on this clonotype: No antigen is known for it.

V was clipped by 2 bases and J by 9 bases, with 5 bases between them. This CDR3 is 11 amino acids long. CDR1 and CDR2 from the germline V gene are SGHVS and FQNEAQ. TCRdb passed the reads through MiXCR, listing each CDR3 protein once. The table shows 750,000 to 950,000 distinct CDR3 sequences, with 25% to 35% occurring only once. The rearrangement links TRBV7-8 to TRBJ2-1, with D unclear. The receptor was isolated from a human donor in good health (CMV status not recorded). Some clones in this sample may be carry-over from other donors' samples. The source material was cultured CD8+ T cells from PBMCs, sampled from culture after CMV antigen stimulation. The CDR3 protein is CASSLRIEQFF. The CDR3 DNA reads TGTGCCAGCAGCTTAAGGATTGAGCAGTTCTTC.